This T cell receptor (beta chain) was sequenced for a study of T cell changes during pregnancy in multiple sclerosis. Profiled with immunoSEQ multiplex PCR; TCRdb holds only in-frame clones, not every one. The data contain tens of thousands of clones, just under 95% of them singletons. The germline V gene has CDR1 SSHAT and CDR2 FNYEAQ (reference sequence). V was pared by 5 bases and J by 6 bases, with 12 bases between. The CDR3 totals 13 residues. The receptor comes from a female donor in good health, enrolled as a control in a pregnancy study. The V and J genes are TRBV7-7 and TRBJ2-3; possible D gene TRBD1, 5 bases. The input for sequencing was peripheral blood, taken after pregnancy. Here the CDR3 reads CASSDSNRDTQYF. DNA for the CDR3: TGTGCCAGCAGCGACAGCAACAGGGATACGCAGTATTTT.